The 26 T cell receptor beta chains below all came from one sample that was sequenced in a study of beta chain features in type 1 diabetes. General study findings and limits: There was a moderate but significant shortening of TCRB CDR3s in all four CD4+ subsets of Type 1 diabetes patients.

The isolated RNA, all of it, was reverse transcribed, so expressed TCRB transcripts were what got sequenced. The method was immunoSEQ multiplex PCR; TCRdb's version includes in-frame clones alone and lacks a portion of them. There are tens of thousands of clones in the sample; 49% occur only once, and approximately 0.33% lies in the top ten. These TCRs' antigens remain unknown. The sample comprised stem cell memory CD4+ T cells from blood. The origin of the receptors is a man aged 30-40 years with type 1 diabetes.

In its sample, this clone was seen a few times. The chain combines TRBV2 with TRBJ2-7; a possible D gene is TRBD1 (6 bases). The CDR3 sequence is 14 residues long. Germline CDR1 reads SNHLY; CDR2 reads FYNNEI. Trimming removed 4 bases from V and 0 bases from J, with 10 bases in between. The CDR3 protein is CASSADRSSYEQYF. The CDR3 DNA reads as TGTGCCAGCAGTGCCGACAGGAGCTCCTACGAGCAGTACTTC.

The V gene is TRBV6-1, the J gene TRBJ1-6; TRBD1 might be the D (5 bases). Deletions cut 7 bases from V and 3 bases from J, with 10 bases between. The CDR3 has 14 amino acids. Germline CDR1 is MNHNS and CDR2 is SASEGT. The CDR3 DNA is TGTGCCAGCACGGGACTACTCTATAATTCACCCCTCCACTTT. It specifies CASTGLLYNSPLHF.

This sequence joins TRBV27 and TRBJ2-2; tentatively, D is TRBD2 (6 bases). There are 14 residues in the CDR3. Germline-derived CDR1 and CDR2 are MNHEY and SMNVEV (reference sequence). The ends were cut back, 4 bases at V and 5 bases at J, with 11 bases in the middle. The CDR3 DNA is TGTGCCAGCAGTTGGGTGGGAGGAACCGGGGAGCTGTTTTTT. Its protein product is CASSWVGGTGELFF.

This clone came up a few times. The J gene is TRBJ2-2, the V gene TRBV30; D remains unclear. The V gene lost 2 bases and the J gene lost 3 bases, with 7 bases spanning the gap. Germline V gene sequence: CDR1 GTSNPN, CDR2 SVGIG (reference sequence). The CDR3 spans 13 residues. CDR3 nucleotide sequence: TGTGCCTGGAGTCTCGGTGACACCGGGGAGCTGTTTTTT. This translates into CAWSLGDTGELFF.

The CDR3 nucleotides are TGTGCCAGCAGCGATAGCGGGAGGGCCTCGTTCCCAGATACGCAGTATTTT. Translated: CASSDSGRASFPDTQYF. V and J are TRBV7-2 and TRBJ2-3, with 11 bases fitting TRBD2. The trim removed 5 bases at V and 4 bases at J, leaving 11 bases unmatched. CDR1 and CDR2 from the germline V gene are SGHTA and FQGNSA. The CDR3 loop spans 17 amino acids.

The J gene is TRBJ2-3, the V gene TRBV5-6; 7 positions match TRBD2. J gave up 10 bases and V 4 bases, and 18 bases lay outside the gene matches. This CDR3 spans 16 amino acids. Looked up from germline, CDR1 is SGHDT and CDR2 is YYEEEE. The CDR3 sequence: CASSGTGTTLGSAQYF. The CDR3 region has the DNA TGTGCCAGCAGCGGGACCGGGACTACGCTCGGCTCAGCGCAGTATTTT.

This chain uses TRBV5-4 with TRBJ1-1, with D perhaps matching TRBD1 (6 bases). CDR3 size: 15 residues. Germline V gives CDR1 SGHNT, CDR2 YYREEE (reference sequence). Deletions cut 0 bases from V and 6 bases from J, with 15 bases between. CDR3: CASSLVGAGSSEAFF. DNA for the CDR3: TGTGCCAGCAGCTTGGTGGGGGCGGGCAGCTCTGAAGCTTTCTTT.

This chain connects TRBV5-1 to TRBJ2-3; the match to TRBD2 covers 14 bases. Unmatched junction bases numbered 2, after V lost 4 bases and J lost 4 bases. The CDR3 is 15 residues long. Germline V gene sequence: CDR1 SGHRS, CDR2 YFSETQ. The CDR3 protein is CASSMGLAGADTQYF. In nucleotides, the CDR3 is TGCGCCAGCAGCATGGGACTAGCGGGGGCAGATACGCAGTATTTT.

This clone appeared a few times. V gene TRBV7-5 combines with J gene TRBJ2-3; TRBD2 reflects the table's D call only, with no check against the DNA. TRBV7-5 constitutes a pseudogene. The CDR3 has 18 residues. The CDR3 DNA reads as TGTGCCAGAAGCTCCTCTAGCGGGGGGGCTCCAAGCACAGATACGCAGTATTTT. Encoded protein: CARSSSSGGAPSTDTQYF.

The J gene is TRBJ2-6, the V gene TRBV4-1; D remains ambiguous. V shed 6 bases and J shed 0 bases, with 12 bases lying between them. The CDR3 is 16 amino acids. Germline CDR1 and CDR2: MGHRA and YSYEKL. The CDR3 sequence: CASRPIISSGANVLTF. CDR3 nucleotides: TGCGCCAGCAGACCGATAATTAGCTCTGGGGCCAACGTCCTGACTTTC.

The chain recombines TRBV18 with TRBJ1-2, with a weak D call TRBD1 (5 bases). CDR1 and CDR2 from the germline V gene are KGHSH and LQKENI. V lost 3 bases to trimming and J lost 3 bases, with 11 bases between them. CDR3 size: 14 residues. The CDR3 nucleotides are TGTGCCAGCTCACCTTATCAGGGTGACTATGGCTACACCTTC. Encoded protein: CASSPYQGDYGYTF.

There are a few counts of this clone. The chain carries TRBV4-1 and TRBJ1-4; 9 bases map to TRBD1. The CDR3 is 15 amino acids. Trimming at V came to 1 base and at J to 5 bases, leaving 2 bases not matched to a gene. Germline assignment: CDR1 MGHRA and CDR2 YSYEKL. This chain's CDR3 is CASSQVTGGNEKLFF. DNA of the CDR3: TGCGCCAGCAGCCAAGTGACAGGGGGGAATGAAAAACTGTTTTTT.

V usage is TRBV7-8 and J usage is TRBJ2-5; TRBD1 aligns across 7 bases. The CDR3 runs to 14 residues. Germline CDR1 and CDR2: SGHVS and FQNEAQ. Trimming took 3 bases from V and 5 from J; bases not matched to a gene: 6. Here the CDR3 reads CASSFPGTEETQYF. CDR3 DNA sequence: TGTGCCAGCAGCTTCCCCGGGACAGAGGAGACCCAGTACTTC.

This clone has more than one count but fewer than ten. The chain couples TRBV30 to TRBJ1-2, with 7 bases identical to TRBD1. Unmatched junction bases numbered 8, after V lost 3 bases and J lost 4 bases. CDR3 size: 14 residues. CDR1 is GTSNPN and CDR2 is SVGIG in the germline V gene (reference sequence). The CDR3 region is CAWRRGAGGYGYTF. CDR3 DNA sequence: TGTGCCTGGAGAAGAGGGGCAGGGGGCTATGGCTACACCTTC.

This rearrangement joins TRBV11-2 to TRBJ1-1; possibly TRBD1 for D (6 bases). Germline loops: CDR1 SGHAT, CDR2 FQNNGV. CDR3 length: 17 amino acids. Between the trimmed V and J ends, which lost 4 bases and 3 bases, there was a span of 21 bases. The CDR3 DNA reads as TGTGCCAGCAGCTCGAAAGGTGGGGGGGCCCGGGACACTGAAGCTTTCTTT. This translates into CASSSKGGGARDTEAFF.

CDR3 coding DNA: TGTGCCAGTAGTAAACAGGGTGGTACTGAAGCTTTCTTT. Amino acid sequence: CASSKQGGTEAFF. The chain links TRBV19 to TRBJ1-1, with D perhaps matching TRBD1 (6 bases). Trimming shortened V by 4 bases and J by 5 bases, and 11 bases separated the two germline ends. This CDR3 spans 13 amino acids. CDR1 is LNHDA and CDR2 is SQIVND in the germline V gene (reference sequence).

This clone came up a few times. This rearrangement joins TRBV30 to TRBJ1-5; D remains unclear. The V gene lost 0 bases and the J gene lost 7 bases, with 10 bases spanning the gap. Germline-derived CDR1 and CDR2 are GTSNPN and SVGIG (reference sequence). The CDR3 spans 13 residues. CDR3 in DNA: TGTGCCTGGAGTGTAAATGCCCGGCAGCCCCAGCATTTT. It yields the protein CAWSVNARQPQHF.

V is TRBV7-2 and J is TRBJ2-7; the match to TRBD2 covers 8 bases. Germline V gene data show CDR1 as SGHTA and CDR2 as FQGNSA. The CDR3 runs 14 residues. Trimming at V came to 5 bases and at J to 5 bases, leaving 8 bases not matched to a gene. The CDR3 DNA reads TGTGCCAGCAGCCCCGGGGGGGCCCTCGACGAGCAGTACTTC. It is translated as CASSPGGALDEQYF.

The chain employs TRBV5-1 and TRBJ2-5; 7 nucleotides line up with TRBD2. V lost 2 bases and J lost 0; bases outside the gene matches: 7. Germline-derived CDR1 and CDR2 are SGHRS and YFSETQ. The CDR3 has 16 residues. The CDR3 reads CASSFVEAGYQETQYF. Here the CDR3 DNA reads TGCGCCAGCAGCTTCGTTGAAGCGGGGTACCAAGAGACCCAGTACTTC.

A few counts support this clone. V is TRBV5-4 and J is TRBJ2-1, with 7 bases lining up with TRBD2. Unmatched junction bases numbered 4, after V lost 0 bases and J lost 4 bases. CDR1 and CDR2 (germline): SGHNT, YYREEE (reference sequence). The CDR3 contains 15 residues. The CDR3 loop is CASSLGTSDYNEQFF. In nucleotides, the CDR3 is TGTGCCAGCAGCTTGGGGACTAGTGATTACAATGAGCAGTTCTTC.

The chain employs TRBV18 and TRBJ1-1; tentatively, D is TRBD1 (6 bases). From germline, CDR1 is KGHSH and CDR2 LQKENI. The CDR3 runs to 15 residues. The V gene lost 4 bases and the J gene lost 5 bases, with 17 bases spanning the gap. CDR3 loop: CASSQGAGARTEAFF. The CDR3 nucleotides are TGTGCCAGCTCACAGGGAGCGGGGGCTCGGACTGAAGCTTTCTTT.

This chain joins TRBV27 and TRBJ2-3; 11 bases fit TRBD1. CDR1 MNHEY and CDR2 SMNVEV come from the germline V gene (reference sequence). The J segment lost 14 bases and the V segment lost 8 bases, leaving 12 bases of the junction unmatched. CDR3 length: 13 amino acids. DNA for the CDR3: TGTGCCAGCTCCGGGACAGGGGGAAGAGGGTCGTATTTT. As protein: CASSGTGGRGSYF.

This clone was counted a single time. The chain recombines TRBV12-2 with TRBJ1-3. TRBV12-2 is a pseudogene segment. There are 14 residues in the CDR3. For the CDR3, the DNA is TGTGCAAGTCCCTTAACTTACTCTGGAAACACCATATATTTT. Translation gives CASPLTYSGNTIYF.

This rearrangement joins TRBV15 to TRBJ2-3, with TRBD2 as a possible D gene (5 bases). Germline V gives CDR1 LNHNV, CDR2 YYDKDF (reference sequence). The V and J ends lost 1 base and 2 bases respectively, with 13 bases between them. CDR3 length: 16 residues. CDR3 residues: CATSRVVGAVTDTQYF. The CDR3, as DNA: TGTGCCACCAGCAGAGTTGTGGGAGCCGTCACAGATACGCAGTATTTT.

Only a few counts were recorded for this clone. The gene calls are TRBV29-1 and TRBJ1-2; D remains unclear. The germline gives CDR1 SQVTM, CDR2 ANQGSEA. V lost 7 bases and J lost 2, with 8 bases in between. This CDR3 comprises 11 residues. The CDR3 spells CSGLLNYGYTF. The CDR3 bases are TGCAGCGGTTTACTGAACTATGGCTACACCTTC.

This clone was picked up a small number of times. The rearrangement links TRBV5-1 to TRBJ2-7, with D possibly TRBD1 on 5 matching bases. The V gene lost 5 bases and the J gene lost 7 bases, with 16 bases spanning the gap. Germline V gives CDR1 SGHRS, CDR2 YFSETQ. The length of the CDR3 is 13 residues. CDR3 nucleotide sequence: TGCGCCAGCAGGACTGGGGCGAAAGAAGAGCAGTACTTC. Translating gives CASRTGAKEEQYF.